A single sample is the source of the 31 T cell receptor beta chains below, sequenced in a study of beta chain features in type 1 diabetes. Of the isolated RNA, all was reverse transcribed, and so the sequenced material was expressed TCRB transcripts. TCRdb's copy holds only in-frame clones and misses some; the assay was immunoSEQ multiplex PCR. Here the sample spans around 690,000 clones, around 12% being singletons. General study points: Significant though moderate, a shortening of TCRB CDR3s appeared in all four CD4+ subsets of Type 1 diabetes patients.

No cognate antigen is known for these TCRs. The sample comprised naive CD4+ T cells from blood. These receptor sequences come from a young man with type 1 diabetes.

The chain has TRBV27 and TRBJ2-1; D is unclear. Per germline, CDR1 MNHEY and CDR2 SMNVEV (reference sequence). This CDR3 region has 15 residues. V was trimmed by 7 bases and J by 1 base, leaving 14 bases between them. The CDR3 coding sequence is TGTGCCAGCACCCCCGGGCTTGGATCCTACAATGAGCAGTTCTTC. This codes for CASTPGLGSYNEQFF.

The chain links TRBV6-4 to TRBJ2-3; no clear D gene. Germline assignment: CDR1 MRHNA and CDR2 SNTAGT. This CDR3 is 13 amino acids long. V shed 6 bases and J shed 1 base, with 8 bases lying between them. CDR3 sequence reads: CASSWTGTDTQYF. The CDR3 DNA reads TGTGCCAGCAGCTGGACGGGCACAGATACGCAGTATTTT.

This clone has more than one count but fewer than ten. The chain is built from TRBV7-9 and TRBJ2-1; 7 nucleotides align to TRBD1. The CDR3 is 16 residues long. Unmatched junction bases numbered 11, after V lost 5 bases and J lost 4 bases. From germline, CDR1 is SEHNR and CDR2 FQNEAQ (reference sequence). CDR3 loop: CASSHVGGQRYNEQFF. In nucleotides, the CDR3 is TGTGCCAGCAGCCACGTAGGGGGCCAACGATACAATGAGCAGTTCTTC.

The chain joins TRBV28 to TRBJ1-2; D gene ambiguous. Trimming pared 2 bases from V and 6 bases from J, leaving 7 bases between. Germline values: CDR1 MDHEN, CDR2 SYDVKM. This CDR3 has 12 residues. CDR3 sequence reads: CASSLAEDGYTF. Written as DNA, the CDR3 is TGTGCCAGCAGTTTAGCAGAGGATGGCTACACCTTC.

This chain connects TRBV6-5 to TRBJ1-2; D not resolved. Germline V gene data show CDR1 as MNHEY and CDR2 as SVGAGI. The length of the CDR3 is 13 residues. With 6 bases removed from V and 8 bases from J, the gap between germline ends came to 16 bases. CDR3 coding DNA: TGTGCCAGCAGCCGAACAGTTGGACGGGGCTACACCTTC. Protein sequence: CASSRTVGRGYTF.

This clone was detected a few times. V and J are TRBV11-2 and TRBJ2-3, with 7 bases fitting TRBD2. Germline CDR1 reads SGHAT; CDR2 reads FQNNGV. CDR3 size: 18 residues. V dropped 2 bases and J dropped 0; count of bases not matched to a gene: 11. The CDR3 coding sequence is TGTGCCAGCAGCTTAAGAGTACGGCTAGCGGCTAGCACAGATACGCAGTATTTT. This encodes CASSLRVRLAASTDTQYF. Full variable domain (rest looked up from reference TRBV11-2 and TRBJ2-3): EAGVAQSPRYKIIEKRQSVAFWCNPISGHATLYWYQQILGQGPKLLIQFQNNGVVDDSQLPKDRFSAERLKGVDSTLKIQPAKLEDSAVYLCASSLRVRLAASTDTQYFGPGTRLTVL.

This clone was counted between two and nine times. The rearrangement joins TRBV7-2 to TRBJ2-7; 8 nucleotides line up with TRBD1. Per germline, CDR1 SGHTA and CDR2 FQGNSA. J gave up 3 bases and V 8 bases, and 9 bases lay outside the gene matches. This CDR3 spans 14 amino acids. Written as DNA, the CDR3 is TGTGCCAGCTATAGACAGGGGCTCGACTACGAGCAGTACTTC. Its protein is CASYRQGLDYEQYF.

CDR3 sequence (DNA): TGTGCCAGCAGCCTCGGGGAGGCCCCCCAGCATTTT. Protein: CASSLGEAPQHF. This chain links TRBV7-9 with TRBJ1-5; D not resolved. Germline V gene lookup returns CDR1 SEHNR and CDR2 FQNEAQ (reference sequence). The length of the CDR3 is 12 residues. Trimming took off 5 bases at V and 10 bases at J, with 12 bases between the two ends.

This clone was seen a few times. V and J are TRBV4-2 and TRBJ2-5; D may be TRBD1 (5 bases). CDR3 size: 14 residues. The V and J ends lost 0 bases and 5 bases respectively, with 10 bases between them. Germline CDR1 LGHNA, CDR2 YNFKEQ. The CDR3 loop reads CASSQEAGKETQYF. The CDR3 DNA sequence: TGTGCCAGCAGCCAAGAAGCAGGGAAGGAGACCCAGTACTTC.

The rearrangement joins TRBV30 to TRBJ2-3; perhaps TRBD2 as D (7 bases). The V and J ends lost 8 bases and 6 bases respectively, with 18 bases between them. This CDR3 comprises 13 residues. Germline V gives CDR1 GTSNPN, CDR2 SVGIG (reference sequence). The CDR3 region has the DNA TGTGCCAGAAAAAGGGGGGGAGGGGATACGCAGTATTTT. Translated: CARKRGGGDTQYF.

The rearrangement links TRBV29-1 to TRBJ2-1, with D unclear. Germline CDR1 reads SQVTM; CDR2 reads ANQGSEA. This CDR3 contains 14 residues. The V end was cut by 5 bases, the J end by 4 bases, with 15 bases between. The CDR3 coding sequence is TGCAGCGTTAAGGGTCAGGATACTTACAATGAGCAGTTCTTC. It codes for CSVKGQDTYNEQFF.

The chain employs TRBV19 and TRBJ2-7; no definite D call. This CDR3 spans 15 amino acids. Trimming took 4 bases from V and 2 from J, leaving 15 bases between them. The germline gives CDR1 LNHDA, CDR2 SQIVND (reference sequence). The CDR3 protein is CASSTSPGMTYEQYF. CDR3 DNA: TGTGCCAGTAGTACATCCCCTGGTATGACCTACGAGCAGTACTTC.

V and J are TRBV27 and TRBJ2-2, with D perhaps matching TRBD1 (6 bases). This CDR3 is built from 15 residues. The V end was cut by 4 bases, the J end by 3 bases, with 12 bases between. Per germline, CDR1 MNHEY and CDR2 SMNVEV (reference sequence). CDR3 loop: CASSSQGADTGELFF. CDR3 in DNA: TGTGCCAGCAGTTCACAGGGCGCGGACACCGGGGAGCTGTTTTTT.

The V gene is TRBV25-1, the J gene TRBJ1-4, with 7 bases lining up with TRBD1. Germline CDR1 MGHDK, CDR2 SYGVNS. V gave up 3 bases and J gave up 8 bases; unmatched junction bases: 12. The CDR3 contains 16 residues. DNA for the CDR3: TGTGCCAGCAGTGATGCCTCGGGGGACAGTAGGGAAAAACTGTTTTTT. Translation: CASSDASGDSREKLFF.

The chain combines TRBV2 with TRBJ1-5, with TRBD1 matching over 8 bases. This CDR3 contains 14 residues. CDR1 is SNHLY, CDR2 FYNNEI, per germline. Trimming at V came to 6 bases and at J to 7 bases, leaving 8 bases not matched to a gene. CDR3 amino acids: CASSFDRGSQPQHF. The CDR3 DNA follows: TGTGCCAGCAGCTTTGACAGGGGAAGCCAGCCCCAGCATTTT.

This clone was detected only a few times. V and J are TRBV7-2 and TRBJ1-2; a weak D match, TRBD1 (6 bases). V was pared by 1 base and J by 4 bases, with 13 bases between. The CDR3 is 15 amino acids. Germline CDR1 reads SGHTA; CDR2 reads FQGNSA. DNA for the CDR3: TGTGCCAGCAGCTTAGGGACAGCCAATCGCTATGGCTACACCTTC. Amino acid sequence: CASSLGTANRYGYTF.

The sample holds a few counts of this clone. V gene TRBV5-1 combines with J gene TRBJ2-7, with TRBD1 matching 8 bases. There are 14 residues in the CDR3. Germline V gene lookup returns CDR1 SGHRS and CDR2 YFSETQ. The trim removed 2 bases at V and 4 bases at J, leaving 5 bases unmatched. This CDR3 is CASSFQGQEYEQYF. Written as DNA, the CDR3 is TGCGCCAGCAGCTTTCAGGGACAGGAGTACGAGCAGTACTTC.

CDR3 DNA: TGTGCCAGCAGTTTAGGAGTGATCGGTATGGCTGAAGCTTTCTTT. Encoded protein: CASSLGVIGMAEAFF. This chain uses TRBV6-6 with TRBJ1-1; no firm D call. The CDR3 totals 15 residues. Germline V lookup: CDR1 MNHNY, CDR2 SVGAGI (reference sequence). Trimming took off 4 bases at V and 6 bases at J, with 18 bases between the two ends.

The chain couples TRBV7-2 to TRBJ2-3; D may be TRBD1 or TRBD2 (7 bases each). CDR1 is SGHTA and CDR2 is FQGNSA in the germline V gene. V was clipped by 4 bases and J by 6 bases, with 17 bases between them. The CDR3 contains 15 residues. The CDR3 sequence is CASSSRQGGTDTQYF. DNA of the CDR3: TGTGCCAGCAGCTCCCGACAGGGAGGGACGGATACGCAGTATTTT.

V gene TRBV10-3 combines with J gene TRBJ1-1; D gene uncertain. Germline V gene lookup returns CDR1 ENHRY and CDR2 SYGVKD. This CDR3 spans 15 amino acids. The V end lost 0 bases, the J end lost 7 bases, and 15 bases lay between the germline ends. Here the CDR3 DNA reads TGTGCCATCAGTGAGTCCTCCCGCAGCGGGGTTGAAGCTTTCTTT. Amino acids: CAISESSRSGVEAFF.

This clone was counted between two and nine times. This chain connects TRBV4-3 to TRBJ1-2; unclear D gene. The CDR3 totals 14 residues. Trimming removed 0 bases at V and 3 bases at J, with 8 bases between. Germline loops: CDR1 LGHNA, CDR2 YSLEER. CDR3 residues: CASSQDQVDYGYTF. CDR3 bases: TGCGCCAGCAGCCAAGATCAGGTGGACTATGGCTACACCTTC.

CDR3: CASSLAVFYEQYF. CDR3 nucleotides: TGTGCCAGCAGCTTGGCGGTTTTCTACGAGCAGTACTTC. This chain uses TRBV7-2 with TRBJ2-7; no definite D call. CDR1 and CDR2 from the germline V gene are SGHTA and FQGNSA. Trimming left V 3 bases short and J 3 bases short, with 9 bases between. CDR3 length: 13 residues.

The CDR3, as DNA: TGCGCCAGCAGCCTAGAACCGGGACAGGGAGCGAATGAGCAGTTCTTC. Its protein is CASSLEPGQGANEQFF. This chain links TRBV4-3 with TRBJ2-1; 9 bases line up with TRBD1. This CDR3 contains 16 residues. Germline V gene sequence: CDR1 LGHNA, CDR2 YSLEER. The V and J ends lost 4 bases and 7 bases, in that order; junction bases with no gene match: 11.

This sequence joins TRBV29-1 and TRBJ2-7, with 8 bases aligning to TRBD1. Germline CDR1 and CDR2: SQVTM and ANQGSEA. Trimming removed 4 bases from V and 2 bases from J; junction bases left unmatched: 7. The CDR3 extends over 14 amino acids. CDR3 DNA sequence: TGCAGCGTTGGCGGCCGACAGGGGCCCTACGAGCAGTACTTC. This translates into CSVGGRQGPYEQYF.

This chain links TRBV19 with TRBJ2-7; no clear D gene. Germline V gene sequence: CDR1 LNHDA, CDR2 SQIVND (reference sequence). The ends were cut back, 8 bases at V and 3 bases at J, with 14 bases in the middle. The CDR3 sequence is 13 residues long. CDR3 DNA: TGTGCCAGTTCTCGAAACGAGGACTACGAGCAGTACTTC. Translated, it gives CASSRNEDYEQYF.

This clone was detected only a few times. V gene TRBV29-1 combines with J gene TRBJ2-1, with D perhaps TRBD1 or TRBD2 (5 bases each). The CDR3 has 10 residues. CDR1 is SQVTM, CDR2 ANQGSEA, per germline. V was trimmed by 6 bases and J by 9 bases, leaving 9 bases between them. CDR3 bases: TGCAGCGTGGGGGACCTTGAGCAGTTCTTC. This encodes CSVGDLEQFF.

This clone was observed a few times. CDR3 protein: CASSVDRGGDEQYF. The CDR3 DNA reads as TGTGCCAGCAGCGTCGACAGGGGAGGAGATGAGCAGTACTTC. The chain carries TRBV9 and TRBJ2-7, with 8 bases that match TRBD1. CDR3 length: 14 amino acids. The J segment lost 7 bases and the V segment lost 2 bases, leaving 8 bases of the junction unmatched. The V gene's germline CDR1 is SGDLS and CDR2 YYNGEE.

The chain employs TRBV25-1 and TRBJ2-4; no firm D call. Trimming pared 5 bases from V and 7 bases from J, leaving 15 bases between. Per the germline V gene, CDR1 is MGHDK and CDR2 is SYGVNS. The CDR3 covers 14 residues. CDR3 sequence (DNA): TGTGCCAGCAGTAGAACCGAAGGGCCCAACATTCAGTACTTC. It is translated as CASSRTEGPNIQYF. The whole variable domain, filled in from reference TRBV25-1 and TRBJ2-4, reads EADIYQTPRYLVIGTGKKITLECSQTMGHDKMYWYQQDPGMELHLIHYSYGVNSTEKGDLSSESTVSRIRTEHFPLTLESARPSHTSQYLCASSRTEGPNIQYFGAGTRLSVL.

The J gene is TRBJ2-2, the V gene TRBV9, with D perhaps matching TRBD2 (5 bases). The length of the CDR3 is 18 residues. Deletions cut 6 bases from V and 0 bases from J, with 21 bases between. The germline V gene has CDR1 SGDLS and CDR2 YYNGEE. CDR3 sequence: CASTRRGLTPANTGELFF. CDR3 in DNA: TGTGCCAGCACCCGTAGAGGGTTGACCCCCGCGAACACCGGGGAGCTGTTTTTT. Full variable domain (missing parts from reference TRBV9 and TRBJ2-2): DSGVTQTPKHLITATGQRVTLRCSPRSGDLSVYWYQQSLDQGLQFLIQYYNGEERAKGNILERFSAQQFPDLHSELNLSSLELGDSALYFCASTRRGLTPANTGELFFGEGSRLTVL.

The sample holds a few counts of this clone. The chain recombines TRBV5-6 with TRBJ1-4, with D uncertain. The V end was cut by 0 bases, the J end by 7 bases, with 19 bases between. This CDR3 comprises 17 residues. The germline V gene has CDR1 SGHDT and CDR2 YYEEEE. CDR3 in DNA: TGTGCCAGCAGCTTGGTTGTGGAGGGCCTCCGTTCTGAAAAACTGTTTTTT. It codes for CASSLVVEGLRSEKLFF.

A few counts support this clone. The chain uses TRBV9 and TRBJ2-7; D call uncertain. Germline V gene sequence: CDR1 SGDLS, CDR2 YYNGEE. The germline V and J ends were trimmed by 0 bases and 0 bases, with 7 bases remaining between them. The CDR3 length is 14 residues. CDR3 protein: CASSVAQDSYEQYF. In DNA, the CDR3 is TGTGCCAGCAGCGTAGCTCAAGACTCCTACGAGCAGTACTTC.